This T cell receptor (beta chain) came from a study of shared clonotypes between healthy human individuals. Whole-study findings and limits: A generally larger estimated richness was seen in naive subsets than in memory subsets. Naive CD4 clonotype sharing across a few donors was approximately 5%.

The study drew all its donors from Caucasian adults living in Nashville, Tennessee. CD45RA+ naive and CD45RA-negative memory subsets were separated from CD4+ cells. Trimming at V came to 1 base and at J to 2 bases, leaving 3 bases not matched to a gene. Germline-derived CDR1 and CDR2 are SGHRS and YFSETQ. This CDR3 is built from 14 residues. TCRdb keeps only in-frame clones here, not all; method: immunoSEQ multiplex PCR. This table holds approximately 2.4 million clones, 90% to 96% found once. With respect to this clone: Its specificity is not known. The same CDR3 is also encoded by other DNA sequences in this sample.

The sequenced sample consisted of naive CD4+ T cells sorted from blood. Subset: CD45RA+ positively selected. This receptor was identified in a man between 18 and 35 years old in good health. The V and J genes are TRBV5-1 and TRBJ2-7; 7 bases fit TRBD2. In DNA form, the CDR3 reads TGCGCCAGCAGCTTGTCCGGGGGGACCTACGAGCAGTACTTC. Its translation is CASSLSGGTYEQYF.